What follows is one TCR beta chain and its context. This entry belongs to a study of T cell responses to AZD1222 COVID-19 vaccine. Produced via immunoSEQ multiplex PCR; TCRdb's table is partial and in-frame only. Of 110,000 or so clones in the sample, 85% to 90% were seen once. Sequencing was performed on peripheral blood, taken 28 days after the second AZD1222 dose. The TCR originated in an adult who received the AZD1222 COVID-19 vaccine.

The DNA of the CDR3 is TGTGCCAGCAGTCGGACAGGGTATGGCTACACCTTC. It translates to CASSRTGYGYTF. The chain combines TRBV28 with TRBJ1-2, with TRBD1 matching over 8 bases. V shed 5 bases and J 5 bases; nucleotides not matched to a gene: 1. The germline gives CDR1 MDHEN, CDR2 SYDVKM. The CDR3 length is 12 residues.